Listed here are 11 T cell receptor beta chains from one sample, sequenced in a study of cytotoxic CD8 clonotypes in ibrutinib-treated CLL. Sequencing was performed with immunoSEQ multiplex PCR; in TCRdb, only in-frame clones are kept and a portion is missing. The sample yields around 91,000 clones, 86% seen once. The specimen comprised PBMCs, sampled before ibrutinib treatment. The receptor source for this set is a human donor with chronic lymphocytic leukemia.

The J gene is TRBJ1-1, the V gene TRBV9; D is perhaps TRBD1 (6 bases). CDR1 is SGDLS, CDR2 YYNGEE, per germline. The CDR3 has 14 amino acids. V gave up 5 bases and J gave up 4 bases, with 15 bases separating them. This CDR3 is CASSATGWGTEAFF. In DNA form, the CDR3 reads TGTGCCAGCAGTGCAACAGGGTGGGGCACTGAAGCTTTCTTT.

The chain couples TRBV29-1 to TRBJ1-1; D is ambiguous. Trimming took 3 bases from V and 3 from J, leaving 5 bases between them. This CDR3 comprises 11 residues. CDR1 SQVTM and CDR2 ANQGSEA come from the germline V gene. The CDR3 DNA sequence: TGCAGCGTTGAGGTATACACTGAAGCTTTCTTT. Protein product: CSVEVYTEAFF.

This rearrangement joins TRBV5-4 to TRBJ2-1; 13 bases match TRBD2. The ends lost 4 bases at V and 9 bases at J; junction bases unmatched: 7. This CDR3 has 15 residues. Germline V gene sequence: CDR1 SGHNT, CDR2 YYREEE (reference sequence). The CDR3 nucleotides are TGTGCCAGCAGCCGTGGACTAGCGGGAGTCATTGAGCAGTTCTTC. Protein product: CASSRGLAGVIEQFF.

The chain recombines TRBV28 with TRBJ2-7; D not certain. The V end was cut by 4 bases, the J end by 7 bases, with 14 bases between. The CDR3 is 13 amino acids. The germline CDR1 and CDR2 sequences are MDHEN and SYDVKM. The CDR3 DNA reads TGTGCCAGCAGTTACCCTGGGCCCCTGGAGCAGTACTTC. Protein sequence: CASSYPGPLEQYF. Based on the CDR3 plus reference TRBV28 and TRBJ2-7, the full variable domain is DVKVTQSSRYLVKRTGEKVFLECVQDMDHENMFWYRQDPGLGLRLIYFSYDVKMKEKGDIPEGYSVSREKKERFSLILESASTNQTSMYLCASSYPGPLEQYFGPGTRLTVT.

This clone was found a few times. The chain recombines TRBV10-3 with TRBJ2-1; 10 bases line up with TRBD2. Trimming took 7 bases from V and 0 from J; bases not matched to a gene: 6. The CDR3 runs 16 residues. Germline lookup yields CDR1 ENHRY and CDR2 SYGVKD. The CDR3 region has the DNA TGTGCCATCAAGGGGACTAGCGAAGACTCCTACAATGAGCAGTTCTTC. This codes for CAIKGTSEDSYNEQFF.

The CDR3, as DNA: TGTGCCACCAGACGCTCGGACACCGGGGAGCTGTTTTTT. This translates into CATRRSDTGELFF. The V gene is TRBV15, the J gene TRBJ2-2; no clear D gene. The CDR3 loop spans 13 amino acids. V lost 6 bases, J lost 3 bases, and 8 bases lay in between. In germline, CDR1 is LNHNV, CDR2 YYDKDF (reference sequence). Full variable domain (outside the CDR3, taken from reference TRBV15 and TRBJ2-2): DAMVIQNPRYQVTQFGKPVTLSCSQTLNHNVMYWYQQKSSQAPKLLFHYYDKDFNNEADTPDNFQSRRPNTSFCFLDIRSPGLGDTAMYLCATRRSDTGELFFGEGSRLTVL.

The chain joins TRBV25-1 to TRBJ1-1; the D is unclear. The germline V gene has CDR1 MGHDK and CDR2 SYGVNS. This CDR3 is 12 amino acids long. V shed 2 bases and J shed 13 bases, with 14 bases lying between them. The CDR3 nucleotides are TGTGCCAGCAGTGAAGTATTCGGGTCCAGTTTCTTT. Residues: CASSEVFGSSFF.

V is TRBV5-1 and J is TRBJ2-1; no reliable D call. Germline assignment: CDR1 SGHRS and CDR2 YFSETQ. Trimming pared 5 bases from V and 2 bases from J, leaving 23 bases between. This CDR3 has 18 residues. CDR3 amino acids: CASSQVAQASTAYNEQFF. The CDR3 DNA follows: TGCGCCAGCAGTCAGGTCGCTCAAGCCTCTACAGCCTACAATGAGCAGTTCTTC.

The rearrangement joins TRBV15 to TRBJ2-5, with D possibly being TRBD1 or TRBD2 (6 bases each). The length of the CDR3 is 14 residues. V dropped 3 bases and J dropped 5 bases, with 13 bases sitting between them. CDR1 and CDR2 (germline): LNHNV, YYDKDF (reference sequence). The CDR3 sequence: CATSRGAGRETQYF. In DNA, the CDR3 is TGTGCCACCAGCAGGGGGGCGGGACGGGAGACCCAGTACTTC. The variable domain in full, with the rest retrieved from reference TRBV15 and TRBJ2-5, is DAMVIQNPRYQVTQFGKPVTLSCSQTLNHNVMYWYQQKSSQAPKLLFHYYDKDFNNEADTPDNFQSRRPNTSFCFLDIRSPGLGDTAMYLCATSRGAGRETQYFGPGTRLLVL.

A single count supports this clone. The rearrangement uses TRBV2 and TRBJ2-5; D might be TRBD2 (5 bases). Trimming took 3 bases from V and 3 from J, leaving 17 bases between them. This CDR3 is 16 amino acids long. The germline V gene encodes CDR1 SNHLY and CDR2 FYNNEI. The CDR3 loop is CASSDPIATSEETQYF. The CDR3 bases are TGTGCCAGCAGTGATCCGATAGCGACTTCCGAAGAGACCCAGTACTTC. The full variable domain, rest sourced from reference TRBV2 and TRBJ2-5, is EPEVTQTPSHQVTQMGQEVILRCVPISNHLYFYWYRQILGQKVEFLVSFYNNEISEKSEIFDDQFSVERPDGSNFTLKIRSTKLEDSAMYFCASSDPIATSEETQYFGPGTRLLVL.

The chain couples TRBV27 to TRBJ2-1, with a possible D match to TRBD2 (7 bases). Trimming stripped 6 bases from V and 4 bases from J, with 16 bases between. CDR1 and CDR2 from the germline V gene are MNHEY and SMNVEV (reference sequence). The CDR3 is made up of 15 amino acids. The CDR3: CASSRGGASYNEQFF. The DNA for the CDR3 is TGTGCCAGCAGCCGTGGGGGGGCATCGTACAATGAGCAGTTCTTC.